A selection of T cell receptor beta chains follows, all from one sample in a study of cytomegalovirus exposure and HLA in healthy donors. Sequencing was performed with immunoSEQ multiplex PCR; in TCRdb, only in-frame clones are kept and a portion is missing. The table shows around 300,000 clones, with under 80% occurring only once. The sequenced material came from PBMCs. The receptors were sampled from a female donor in good health and CMV-seronegative. CDR3s include the opening cysteine and the closing phenylalanine or tryptophan. The order of the fields is J gene, clone size, CDR3 length, V gene, D gene, CDR3 DNA, CDR3 protein. D genes are given only for firm matches. Expanded clones are given a class, and other clones once, few, many or no size at all.

TRBJ2-7,.,12,TRBV2,.,TGTGCCAGCTCGGGACAATCCTACGAGCAGTACTTC,CASSGQSYEQYF
TRBJ2-7,.,16,TRBV28,TRBD1,TGTGCCAGCAGGCCCACCCCCGGGGACAGGGATGACGAGCAGTACTTC,CASRPTPGDRDDEQYF
TRBJ2-7,.,18,TRBV4-1,TRBD2,TGCGCCAGCAGCGTACCTACCACTGATAGCGGGAGTATCTACGAGCAGTACTTC,CASSVPTTDSGSIYEQYF
TRBJ1-1,.,14,TRBV19,TRBD1,TGTGCCAGTAGCCGACAGGGGGTTTTCACTGAAGCTTTCTTT,CASSRQGVFTEAFF
TRBJ2-3,.,15,TRBV9,.,TGTGCCAGCAGCGTAGCTTTAGCTAGCACAGATACGCAGTATTTT,CASSVALASTDTQYF
TRBJ2-7,once,17,TRBV9,TRBD1,TGTGCCAGCAGCGTAGCCACGACTGGACAGGGGGTCTCCGAGCAGTACTTC,CASSVATTGQGVSEQYF
TRBJ2-1,.,16,TRBV7-9,TRBD2,TGTGCCAGCAGCTCGTTAGCGGGAGACTCCTACAATGAGCAGTTCTTC,CASSSLAGDSYNEQFF
TRBJ2-3,few,13,TRBV6-5,.,TGTGCCAGCAGCACCCCAGGGACAGATACGCAGTATTTT,CASSTPGTDTQYF
TRBJ1-3,.,15,TRBV5-1,.,TGCGCCAGCAGCCCCTCCGAGGGCTCTGGAAACACCATATATTTT,CASSPSEGSGNTIYF
TRBJ2-7,few,14,TRBV28,.,TGTGCCAGCAGTCTAGGACAGAATCCCTACGAGCAGTACTTC,CASSLGQNPYEQYF
TRBJ2-7,few,11,TRBV21-1,.,TGTGCCAGCAGCAAAGCGGCCGAGCAGTACTTC,CASSKAAEQYF
TRBJ2-3,few,14,TRBV6-5,.,TGTGCCAGCAGACCACGGGAGTACGCAGATACGCAGTATTTT,CASRPREYADTQYF
TRBJ1-3,once,12,TRBV2,.,TGTGCCAGCAGTGGCAGGGTAAACACCATATATTTT,CASSGRVNTIYF
TRBJ2-1,.,12,TRBV5-1,TRBD2,TGCGCCAGCATCGGGGGGGACAATGAGCAGTTCTTC,CASIGGDNEQFF
TRBJ1-3,.,13,TRBV29-1,.,TGCAGCGTCCTCGGGGGGATTGGAAACACCATATATTTT,CSVLGGIGNTIYF
TRBJ2-3,.,15,TRBV11-3,TRBD1,TGTGCCAGCAGCCGTGACAGGGGAAGCACAGATACGCAGTATTTT,CASSRDRGSTDTQYF
TRBJ2-2,.,12,TRBV28,.,TGTGCCAGCAGTTTATCGACCGGGGAGCTGTTTTTT,CASSLSTGELFF
TRBJ1-1,few,16,TRBV18,.,TGTGCCAGCTCACCACCGAACGCAGGGCCGAACACTGAAGCTTTCTTT,CASSPPNAGPNTEAFF
TRBJ2-5,few,15,TRBV5-1,TRBD1,TGCGCCAGCAGCGCAACCTACAGGGGCCAAGAGACCCAGTACTTC,CASSATYRGQETQYF
TRBJ2-1,.,14,TRBV6-1,.,TGTGCCAGCCTCCGGACTTTCTCCTACAATGAGCAGTTCTTC,CASLRTFSYNEQFF
TRBJ1-2,.,13,TRBV11-2,.,TGTGCCAGCACCGTCAGGGCCGGCTATGGCTACACCTTC,CASTVRAGYGYTF
TRBJ1-4,once,15,TRBV7-9,TRBD1,TGTGCCAGCAGCTTTTCAACAGGGGGGAGTGAAAAACTGTTTTTT,CASSFSTGGSEKLFF
TRBJ1-2,.,12,TRBV6-5,.,TGTGCCAGCCGAAGTGTCGGCTATGGCTACACCTTC,CASRSVGYGYTF
TRBJ2-3,.,13,TRBV10-1,TRBD2,TGCGCCAGCAGTGAAACGGGGGGATATACGCAGTATTTT,CASSETGGYTQYF
TRBJ2-3,few,14,TRBV5-1,TRBD2,TGCGCCAGCAGCTTTGGGACTAGTCCAGATACGCAGTATTTT,CASSFGTSPDTQYF
TRBJ2-3,.,16,TRBV10-3,.,TGTGCCATCAGCAGGACGGGACACACTTCCACAGATACGCAGTATTTT,CAISRTGHTSTDTQYF
TRBJ2-1,.,15,TRBV5-1,TRBD2,TGCGCCAGCAGAGCTCACTCCGGGACTAGCGATGAGCAGTTCTTC,CASRAHSGTSDEQFF
TRBJ2-3,.,15,TRBV30,.,TGTGCCTGGAGTGGATACGGACAACACACAGATACGCAGTATTTT,CAWSGYGQHTDTQYF
TRBJ2-1,.,14,TRBV27,.,TGTGCCAGCAGTGATAACGGGAGAGACAATGAGCAGTTCTTC,CASSDNGRDNEQFF